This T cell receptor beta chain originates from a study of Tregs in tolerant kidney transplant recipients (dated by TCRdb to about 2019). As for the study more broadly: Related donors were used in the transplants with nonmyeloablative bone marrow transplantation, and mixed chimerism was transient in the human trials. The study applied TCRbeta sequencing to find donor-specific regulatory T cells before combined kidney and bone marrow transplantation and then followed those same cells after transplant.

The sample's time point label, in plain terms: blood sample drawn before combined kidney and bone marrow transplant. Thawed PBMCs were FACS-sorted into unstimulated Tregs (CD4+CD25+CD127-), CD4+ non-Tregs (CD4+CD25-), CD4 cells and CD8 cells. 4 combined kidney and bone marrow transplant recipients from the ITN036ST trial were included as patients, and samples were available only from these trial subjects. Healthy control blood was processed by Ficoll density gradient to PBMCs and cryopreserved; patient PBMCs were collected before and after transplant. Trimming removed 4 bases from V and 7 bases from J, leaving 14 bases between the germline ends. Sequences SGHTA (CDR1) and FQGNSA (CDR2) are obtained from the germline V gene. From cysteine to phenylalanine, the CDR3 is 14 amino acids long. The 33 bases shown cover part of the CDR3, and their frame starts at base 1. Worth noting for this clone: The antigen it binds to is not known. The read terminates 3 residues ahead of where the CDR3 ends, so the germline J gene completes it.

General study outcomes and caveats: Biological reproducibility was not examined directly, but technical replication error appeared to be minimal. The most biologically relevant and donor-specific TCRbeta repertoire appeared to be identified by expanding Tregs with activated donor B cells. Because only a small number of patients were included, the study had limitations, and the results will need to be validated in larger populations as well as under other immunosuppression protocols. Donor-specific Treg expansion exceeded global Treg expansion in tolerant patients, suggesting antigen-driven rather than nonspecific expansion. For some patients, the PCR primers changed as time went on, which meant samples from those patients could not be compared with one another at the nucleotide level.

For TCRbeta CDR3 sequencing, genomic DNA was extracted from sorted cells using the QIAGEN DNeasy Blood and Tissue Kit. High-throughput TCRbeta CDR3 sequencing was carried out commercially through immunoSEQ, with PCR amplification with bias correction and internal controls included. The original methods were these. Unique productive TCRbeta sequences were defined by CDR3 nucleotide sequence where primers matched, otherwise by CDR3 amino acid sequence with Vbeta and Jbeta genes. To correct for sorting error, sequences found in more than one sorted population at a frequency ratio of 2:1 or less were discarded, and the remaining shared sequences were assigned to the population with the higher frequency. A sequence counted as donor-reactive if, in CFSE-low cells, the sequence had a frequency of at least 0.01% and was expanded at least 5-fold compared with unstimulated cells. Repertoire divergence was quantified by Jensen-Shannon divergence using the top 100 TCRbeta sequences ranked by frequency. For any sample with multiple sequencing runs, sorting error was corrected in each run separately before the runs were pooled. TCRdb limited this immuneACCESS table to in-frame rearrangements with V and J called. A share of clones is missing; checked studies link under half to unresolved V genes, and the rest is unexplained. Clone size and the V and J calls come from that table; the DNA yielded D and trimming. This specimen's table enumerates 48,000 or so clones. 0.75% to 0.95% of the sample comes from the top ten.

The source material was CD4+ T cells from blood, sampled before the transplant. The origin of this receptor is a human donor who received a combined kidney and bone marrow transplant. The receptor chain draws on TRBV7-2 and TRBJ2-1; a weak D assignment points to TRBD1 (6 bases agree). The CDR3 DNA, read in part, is TGTGCCAGCAGCTCAGACAGGATAACGAATGAG. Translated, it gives CASSSDRITNE. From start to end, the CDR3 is CASSSDRITNEQFF.